These T cell receptor beta chains were read from a single sample in a study of blood T cell repertoires in COVID-19. The method was immunoSEQ multiplex PCR; TCRdb's version includes in-frame clones alone and lacks a portion of them. The sample yields 200,000 or so clones, around nine tenths seen once. The sample taken for sequencing was PBMCs or T cells enriched from blood (not recorded which). Every receptor here comes from a young man who had recovered from COVID-19. CDR3s include the opening cysteine and the closing phenylalanine or tryptophan. D genes are given only for firm matches. Where a row states a size, it is once, few, many or the class of an expanded clone; other rows omit it.

cdr3_aa: CSVLSGTEAFF
cdr3_nt: TGCAGCGTACTGTCCGGGACTGAAGCTTTCTTT
v_call: TRBV29-1
j_call: TRBJ1-1
clone_size: few
d_call: NA

cdr3_aa: CASKPGQTNNEQFF
cdr3_nt: TGTGCCAGTAAACCGGGACAAACTAACAATGAGCAGTTCTTC
v_call: TRBV19
j_call: TRBJ2-1
clone_size: NA
d_call: NA

cdr3_aa: CASSVGRTASYGYTF
cdr3_nt: TGTGCCAGCAGTGTTGGTCGGACAGCGAGCTATGGCTACACCTTC
v_call: TRBV2
j_call: TRBJ1-2
clone_size: NA
d_call: NA

cdr3_aa: CASSLGSDGSYNEQFF
cdr3_nt: TGTGCCAGCAGCTTAGGAAGCGACGGGTCCTACAATGAGCAGTTCTTC
v_call: TRBV7-2
j_call: TRBJ2-1
clone_size: NA
d_call: NA

cdr3_aa: CASSLAGGPGNEQFF
cdr3_nt: TGTGCCAGCAGTTTAGCGGGGGGGCCTGGGAATGAGCAGTTCTTC
v_call: TRBV9
j_call: TRBJ2-1
clone_size: NA
d_call: TRBD2

cdr3_aa: CASSFQGADEQFF
cdr3_nt: TGCGCCAGCAGCTTTCAGGGGGCCGATGAGCAGTTCTTC
v_call: TRBV5-1
j_call: TRBJ2-1
clone_size: once
d_call: TRBD1

cdr3_aa: CASSFRGSYEQYF
cdr3_nt: TGTGCCAGCAGCTTTCGCGGCAGCTACGAGCAGTACTTC
v_call: TRBV5-4
j_call: TRBJ2-7
clone_size: NA
d_call: NA

cdr3_aa: CASSEAQGNTEAFF
cdr3_nt: TGTGCCAGCAGCGAGGCCCAGGGGAACACTGAAGCTTTCTTT
v_call: TRBV6-2/TRBV6-3
j_call: TRBJ1-1
clone_size: few
d_call: NA

cdr3_aa: CASSITGGSWEKLFF
cdr3_nt: TGTGCCAGTAGTATTACAGGGGGATCTTGGGAAAAACTGTTTTTT
v_call: TRBV19
j_call: TRBJ1-4
clone_size: NA
d_call: TRBD1

cdr3_aa: CASSLLLAGQETQYF
cdr3_nt: TGTGCCAGCTCACTACTACTAGCTGGTCAAGAGACCCAGTACTTC
v_call: TRBV18
j_call: TRBJ2-5
clone_size: few
d_call: NA

cdr3_aa: CASSVRDRGQDTQYF
cdr3_nt: TGTGCCAGCAGCGTCCGGGACAGGGGGCAGGATACGCAGTATTTT
v_call: TRBV9
j_call: TRBJ2-3
clone_size: NA
d_call: TRBD1

cdr3_aa: CASSMREFGSPLHF
cdr3_nt: TGTGCCAGCAGTATGAGGGAGTTTGGTTCACCCCTCCACTTT
v_call: TRBV6-5
j_call: TRBJ1-6
clone_size: NA
d_call: NA

cdr3_aa: CASNPGTTSYEQYF
cdr3_nt: TGTGCCAGCAACCCAGGCACCACTTCCTACGAGCAGTACTTC
v_call: TRBV7-2
j_call: TRBJ2-7
clone_size: few
d_call: NA

cdr3_aa: CASSLAGLAGADTQYF
cdr3_nt: TGCGCCAGCAGCTTGGCCGGACTAGCGGGAGCAGATACGCAGTATTTT
v_call: TRBV5-1
j_call: TRBJ2-3
clone_size: once
d_call: TRBD2

cdr3_aa: CASSFYDNNEKLFF
cdr3_nt: TGTGCCAGCAGTTTCTATGATAATAATGAAAAACTGTTTTTT
v_call: TRBV28
j_call: TRBJ1-4
clone_size: NA
d_call: NA

cdr3_aa: CASSQEGTGVYGYTF
cdr3_nt: TGTGCCAGCAGCCAAGAGGGGACAGGGGTCTATGGCTACACCTTC
v_call: TRBV3-1/TRBV3-2
j_call: TRBJ1-2
clone_size: NA
d_call: TRBD1

cdr3_aa: CASSPDRVRTGYTF
cdr3_nt: TGTGCCAGCAGCCCCGACAGGGTTAGAACGGGCTACACCTTC
v_call: TRBV7-2
j_call: TRBJ1-2
clone_size: NA
d_call: TRBD1

cdr3_aa: CASQRDMNTEAFF
cdr3_nt: TGTGCCAGCCAACGGGACATGAACACTGAAGCTTTCTTT
v_call: TRBV28
j_call: TRBJ1-1
clone_size: NA
d_call: NA

cdr3_aa: CASSSPETRRSEAFF
cdr3_nt: TGTGCCAGCAGCAGTCCCGAAACTAGAAGGTCTGAAGCTTTCTTT
v_call: TRBV28
j_call: TRBJ1-1
clone_size: NA
d_call: NA

cdr3_aa: CASSRDRVEQYF
cdr3_nt: TGTGCCAGCAGCCGAGACAGGGTCGAGCAGTACTTC
v_call: TRBV4-2
j_call: TRBJ2-7
clone_size: NA
d_call: TRBD1

cdr3_aa: CSAYESGALF
cdr3_nt: TGCAGTGCGTACGAATCTGGGGCCCTCTTC
v_call: TRBV20-1
j_call: TRBJ2-1
clone_size: NA
d_call: NA

cdr3_aa: CASSPPGLAGGTGELFF
cdr3_nt: TGTGCCAGTAGTCCCCCCGGACTAGCGGGGGGGACCGGGGAGCTGTTTTTT
v_call: TRBV19
j_call: TRBJ2-2
clone_size: NA
d_call: TRBD2

cdr3_aa: CASSALSGSANYGYTF
cdr3_nt: TGTGCCAGCAGTGCGCTTTCCGGGTCAGCTAACTATGGCTACACCTTC
v_call: TRBV28
j_call: TRBJ1-2
clone_size: NA
d_call: NA

cdr3_aa: CSVDDTRYGYTF
cdr3_nt: TGCAGCGTCGACGACACCCGCTATGGCTACACCTTC
v_call: TRBV29-1
j_call: TRBJ1-2
clone_size: NA
d_call: NA

cdr3_aa: CASSYRDRVIGNTIYF
cdr3_nt: TGTGCCAGCAGCTACCGGGACAGGGTGATCGGAAACACCATATATTTT
v_call: TRBV7-2
j_call: TRBJ1-3
clone_size: NA
d_call: TRBD1

cdr3_aa: CASSLTGRLNTEAFF
cdr3_nt: TGCGCCAGCAGCTTGACAGGTCGCCTGAACACTGAAGCTTTCTTT
v_call: TRBV5-1
j_call: TRBJ1-1
clone_size: NA
d_call: NA

cdr3_aa: CASSLAGTDTQYF
cdr3_nt: TGCGCCAGCAGCTTGGCAGGCACAGATACGCAGTATTTT
v_call: TRBV5-1
j_call: TRBJ2-3
clone_size: NA
d_call: NA

cdr3_aa: CASSRGQTNSPLHF
cdr3_nt: TGTGCCAGCAGTCGGGGACAGACTAATTCACCCCTCCACTTT
v_call: TRBV28
j_call: TRBJ1-6
clone_size: NA
d_call: TRBD1

cdr3_aa: CASSPGQRNNEKLFF
cdr3_nt: TGTGCCAGCAGCCCGGGACAGCGAAACAATGAAAAACTGTTTTTT
v_call: TRBV5-4
j_call: TRBJ1-4
clone_size: NA
d_call: TRBD1